A single sample is the source of the 3 T cell receptor beta chains below, sequenced in a study of tumor T cells in aggressive B-cell lymphoma. Only in-frame clones appear in the TCRdb table, and some are missing; sequencing was by immunoSEQ multiplex PCR. Altogether approximately 5,300 clones are present, approximately 84% being singletons, with the ten largest covering approximately 2.7%. The specimen sequenced was tumor tissue. The receptors were gathered from an adult with diffuse large B cell lymphoma.

The chain carries TRBV18 and TRBJ1-2, with a weak D call TRBD1 (5 bases). Trimming pared 3 bases from V and 3 bases from J, leaving 8 bases between. The CDR3 totals 13 residues. In germline, CDR1 is KGHSH, CDR2 LQKENI. CDR3 nucleotide sequence: TGTGCCAGCTCACCCAGGGCGCACTATGGCTACACCTTC. Protein: CASSPRAHYGYTF.

The chain uses TRBV6-5 and TRBJ2-7; the match to TRBD1 covers 11 bases. The CDR3 is 14 amino acids. The ends lost 6 bases at V and 1 base at J; junction bases unmatched: 2. Germline CDR1 reads MNHEY; CDR2 reads SVGAGI. The CDR3 here is CASRGTGGSYEQYF. The DNA of the CDR3 is TGTGCCAGCAGGGGGACAGGGGGTTCCTACGAGCAGTACTTC.

The V and J genes are TRBV5-4 and TRBJ1-2; the match to TRBD1 covers 7 bases. CDR3 length: 14 amino acids. The ends lost 0 bases at V and 8 bases at J; junction bases unmatched: 7. The germline CDR1 and CDR2 sequences are SGHNT and YYREEE (reference sequence). The CDR3 reads CASSLVGQSYGYTF. In DNA form, the CDR3 reads TGTGCCAGCAGCTTGGTGGGACAGAGTTACGGCTACACCTTC. Full variable domain (missing parts from reference TRBV5-4 and TRBJ1-2): ETGVTQSPTHLIKTRGQQVTLRCSSQSGHNTVSWYQQALGQGPQFIFQYYREEENGRGNFPPRFSGLQFPNYSSELNVNALELDDSALYLCASSLVGQSYGYTFGSGTRLTVV.